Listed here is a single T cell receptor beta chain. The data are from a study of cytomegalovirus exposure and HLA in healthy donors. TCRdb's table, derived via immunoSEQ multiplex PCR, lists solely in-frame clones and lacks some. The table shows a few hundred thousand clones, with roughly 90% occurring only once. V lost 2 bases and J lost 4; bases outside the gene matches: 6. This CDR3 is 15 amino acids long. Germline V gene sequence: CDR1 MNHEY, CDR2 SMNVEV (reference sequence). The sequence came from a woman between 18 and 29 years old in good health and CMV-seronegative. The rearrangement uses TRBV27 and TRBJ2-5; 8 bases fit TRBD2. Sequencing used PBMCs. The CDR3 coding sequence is TGTGCCAGCAGTTTAGTTTCGGGGGGGTCAGAGACCCAGTACTTC. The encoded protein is CASSLVSGGSETQYF.